Listed below are T cell receptor beta chains from one sample, sequenced in a study of blood T cell repertoires in COVID-19. Clones were sequenced by immunoSEQ multiplex PCR, and TCRdb holds only the in-frame ones, with some missing. In the table there are approximately 140,000 clones, roughly 90% of which are singletons. The sequencing input was PBMCs or T cells enriched from blood (not recorded which). These receptors came from a woman aged 25 to 39 with acute COVID-19. CDR3s include the opening cysteine and the closing phenylalanine or tryptophan. D genes are given only for firm matches. Some rows have no size entry. The others give once, few or many, or a class for an expanded clone.

v_call: TRBV11-3; cdr3_length: 15; j_call: TRBJ2-3; d_call: TRBD2; clone_size: NA; cdr3_nt: TGTGCCAGCAGTCTAGCGGGAGGGAACACAGATACGCAGTATTTT; cdr3_aa: CASSLAGGNTDTQYF
v_call: TRBV9; cdr3_length: 13; j_call: TRBJ2-7; d_call: TRBD1; clone_size: NA; cdr3_nt: TGTGCCAGCAGCCAGGGACAGGGATACGAGCAGTACTTC; cdr3_aa: CASSQGQGYEQYF
v_call: TRBV7-9; cdr3_length: 16; j_call: TRBJ2-3; d_call: TRBD1; clone_size: NA; cdr3_nt: TGTGCCAGCAGCCCCTTGACAGGGGGTAAAACAGATACGCAGTATTTT; cdr3_aa: CASSPLTGGKTDTQYF
v_call: TRBV11-3; cdr3_length: 17; j_call: TRBJ2-2; d_call: TRBD2; clone_size: NA; cdr3_nt: TGTGCCAGCAGCCTCACCGTAGCGGGAATGTATACCGGGGAGCTGTTTTTT; cdr3_aa: CASSLTVAGMYTGELFF
v_call: TRBV9; cdr3_length: 12; j_call: TRBJ2-5; d_call: TRBD2; clone_size: NA; cdr3_nt: TGTGCCAGCGGGAGGCCGGGGGGGACCCAGTACTTC; cdr3_aa: CASGRPGGTQYF
v_call: TRBV7-2; cdr3_length: 15; j_call: TRBJ1-5; d_call: NA; clone_size: NA; cdr3_nt: TGTGCCAGCAGCTCACGGGTGGGAGGCAATCAGCCCCAGCATTTT; cdr3_aa: CASSSRVGGNQPQHF
v_call: TRBV5-1; cdr3_length: 13; j_call: TRBJ1-1; d_call: TRBD1; clone_size: NA; cdr3_nt: TGCGCCAGCAGGGGACAGACGAACACTGAAGCTTTCTTT; cdr3_aa: CASRGQTNTEAFF
v_call: TRBV29-1; cdr3_length: 13; j_call: TRBJ2-1; d_call: TRBD2; clone_size: once; cdr3_nt: TGCAGCGTTGTGGGACTAGCGGAAAATGAGCAGTTCTTC; cdr3_aa: CSVVGLAENEQFF
v_call: TRBV6-5; cdr3_length: 14; j_call: TRBJ1-1; d_call: NA; clone_size: NA; cdr3_nt: TGTGCCAGCAGTTACTCGGTCGGGAACACTGAAGCTTTCTTT; cdr3_aa: CASSYSVGNTEAFF
v_call: TRBV5-1; cdr3_length: 15; j_call: TRBJ1-2; d_call: TRBD1; clone_size: NA; cdr3_nt: TGCGCCAGCAGCTCACATTCGACAGGGGAGGATGGCTACACCTTC; cdr3_aa: CASSSHSTGEDGYTF
v_call: TRBV7-2; cdr3_length: 13; j_call: TRBJ2-7; d_call: NA; clone_size: NA; cdr3_nt: TGTGCCAGCAGCTTAGGAGTGCGCTACGAGCAGTACTTC; cdr3_aa: CASSLGVRYEQYF
v_call: TRBV7-8; cdr3_length: 15; j_call: TRBJ2-3; d_call: TRBD1; clone_size: once; cdr3_nt: TGTGCCAGCAGCCGAGGAAGGGGGCAAGTAGATACGCAGTATTTT; cdr3_aa: CASSRGRGQVDTQYF
v_call: TRBV18; cdr3_length: 12; j_call: TRBJ1-4; d_call: NA; clone_size: NA; cdr3_nt: TGTGCCAGCTCACGAGCTAATGAAAAACTGTTTTTT; cdr3_aa: CASSRANEKLFF
v_call: TRBV5-1; cdr3_length: 18; j_call: TRBJ1-2; d_call: NA; clone_size: NA; cdr3_nt: TGCGCCAGCAGCTTGGAAGCTTATTCGCGGCTCGGGAACTATGGCTACACCTTC; cdr3_aa: CASSLEAYSRLGNYGYTF
v_call: TRBV5-1; cdr3_length: 15; j_call: TRBJ1-4; d_call: TRBD1; clone_size: NA; cdr3_nt: TGCGCCAGCAGGGGGGCCGGGACAGAAGGAGAAAAACTGTTTTTT; cdr3_aa: CASRGAGTEGEKLFF
v_call: TRBV6-5; cdr3_length: 15; j_call: TRBJ1-6; d_call: NA; clone_size: NA; cdr3_nt: TGTGCCAGCAGTAGCGACAGGCTGGCAGGTTCACCCCTCCACTTT; cdr3_aa: CASSSDRLAGSPLHF